The 4 T cell receptor beta chains below all came from one sample that was sequenced in a study of blood T cells in healthy people across ages. With a J-beta primer mix and a sample-barcoded 5' primer, a second PCR ran roughly 6 to 11 cycles. Each CDR3 protein gets one entry after TCRdb re-called the 5' RACE reads with MiXCR. There are some 1.5 million distinct CDR3 sequences in the sample; roughly 27% occur only once, and roughly 8% lies in the top ten. The sample consisted of blood. The source is a young woman in good health.

The CDR3 here is CASSHNQGNYGYTF. The CDR3 DNA follows: TGTGCCAGCTCACACAATCAGGGGAACTATGGCTACACCTTC. The chain employs TRBV18 and TRBJ1-2; possible D gene TRBD1, 6 bases. The CDR3 consists of 14 residues. Germline lookup yields CDR1 KGHSH and CDR2 LQKENI. Trimming removed 4 bases at V and 2 bases at J, with 11 bases between.

The V gene is TRBV2, the J gene TRBJ2-1, with D perhaps TRBD1 (6 bases). CDR1 SNHLY and CDR2 FYNNEI come from the germline V gene. The V end lost 1 base, the J end lost 0 bases, and 7 bases lay between the germline ends. CDR3 length: 15 residues. The CDR3 sequence is CASSEGTASYNEQFF. The CDR3 DNA follows: TGTGCCAGCAGTGAAGGGACAGCCTCCTACAATGAGCAGTTCTTC.

The CDR3 loop is CASNDGGPQREQFF. The CDR3 DNA is TGTGCCAGCAACGACGGAGGGCCCCAAAGAGAGCAGTTCTTC. V gene TRBV12-3 or TRBV12-4 combines with J gene TRBJ2-1; D might be TRBD2 (6 bases). V was trimmed by 7 bases and J by 10 bases, leaving 20 bases between them. The CDR3 contains 14 residues.

CDR3 residues: CASSSSGTGVAGEQYF. Here the CDR3 DNA reads TGCGCCAGCAGCTCTTCCGGGACAGGGGTCGCAGGGGAGCAGTACTTC. The chain links TRBV5-1 to TRBJ2-7; TRBD1 matches 10 bases. Losses at the gene ends were 3 bases for V and 7 bases for J; bases not matched to a gene: 13. CDR1 and CDR2 (germline): SGHRS, YFSETQ. The length of the CDR3 is 16 residues.